A single sample gave rise to the 21 T cell receptor beta chains below, sequenced in a study of T cell repertoires in cytomegalovirus infection. These TCRs' antigens remain unknown. TCRdb ran MiXCR on the reads and lists one entry per CDR3 protein. The table has some 800,000 distinct CDR3 sequences, about 31% seen once; the top ten hold 9.5% to 15%. This sample comprised cultured CD8+ T cells from PBMCs, obtained from culture after CMV antigen stimulation. The receptors stem from a human donor in good health (CMV status not recorded). Some clones in this sample may be carry-over from other donors' samples.

CDR3 coding DNA: TGTGCCAGCAGCCGGGGGGTGGCAATCACAGATACGCAGTATTTT. This sequence encodes CASSRGVAITDTQYF. This sequence joins TRBV5-4 and TRBJ2-3, with 7 bases fitting TRBD2. Trimming took 4 bases from V and 2 from J; bases not matched to a gene: 7. The CDR3 loop spans 15 amino acids. Germline V gene lookup returns CDR1 SGHNT and CDR2 YYREEE (reference sequence).

This clonotype was seen a handful of times. The chain recombines TRBV19 with TRBJ2-2, with a weak D call TRBD1 (6 bases). The CDR3 length is 13 residues. Between the trimmed V and J ends, which lost 6 bases and 7 bases, there was a span of 12 bases. Germline loops: CDR1 LNHDA, CDR2 SQIVND (reference sequence). The CDR3 sequence: CASSWGRGGELFF. As DNA, the CDR3 is TGTGCCAGTAGCTGGGGGCGAGGCGGGGAGCTGTTTTTT.

V usage is TRBV13 and J usage is TRBJ1-4, with D perhaps TRBD1 (5 bases). The ends were cut back, 4 bases at V and 5 bases at J, with 17 bases in the middle. CDR3 length: 16 amino acids. Germline V CDR1 and CDR2: PRHDT, FYEKMQ (reference sequence). CDR3 amino acids: CASSSPARAENEKLFF. In DNA form, the CDR3 reads TGTGCCAGCAGCTCCCCGGCCAGGGCGGAGAATGAAAAACTGTTTTTT. Combining the CDR3 with reference TRBV13 and TRBJ1-4 gives the whole variable domain AAGVIQSPRHLIKEKRETATLKCYPIPRHDTVYWYQQGPGQDPQFLISFYEKMQSDKGSIPDRFSAQQFSDYHSELNMSSLELGDSALYFCASSSPARAENEKLFFGSGTQLSVL.

This clonotype was picked up a small number of times. This chain uses TRBV7-9 with TRBJ2-5; TRBD1 agrees at 8 bases. V was clipped by 5 bases and J by 7 bases; unmatched bases: 6. The CDR3 has 13 residues. From germline, CDR1 is SEHNR and CDR2 FQNEAQ (reference sequence). The CDR3 region is CASSGQGIGTQYF. The CDR3 DNA follows: TGTGCCAGCAGCGGACAGGGAATAGGGACCCAGTACTTC.

This clonotype was counted many times. This chain links TRBV27 with TRBJ1-1; D is unresolved. Between the trimmed V and J ends, which lost 0 bases and 5 bases, there was a span of 7 bases. Germline CDR1 is MNHEY and CDR2 is SMNVEV (reference sequence). CDR3 size: 13 residues. The CDR3 region is CASSLSVRTEAFF. The CDR3 nucleotides are TGTGCCAGCAGTTTATCGGTCCGGACTGAAGCTTTCTTT.

V usage is TRBV4-1 and J usage is TRBJ2-7; TRBD2 agrees at 7 bases. The CDR3 consists of 16 residues. The V gene's germline CDR1 is MGHRA and CDR2 YSYEKL. The V and J ends lost 1 base and 2 bases, in that order; junction bases with no gene match: 8. CDR3 residues: CASSQGVSGAAYEQYV. CDR3 nucleotides: TGCGCCAGCAGCCAAGGGGTGAGCGGGGCGGCCTACGAGCAGTACGTC.

V usage is TRBV3-1 and J usage is TRBJ2-2; perhaps TRBD2 as D (7 bases). The germline V and J ends were trimmed by 4 bases and 2 bases, with 17 bases remaining between them. Germline V CDR1 and CDR2: LGHDT, YNNKEL (reference sequence). This CDR3 comprises 17 residues. The DNA for the CDR3 is TGTGCCAGCAGCCTCTGGAGGGGGGGCGCAAACACCGGGGAGCTGTTTTTT. Translating gives CASSLWRGGANTGELFF.

The genes are TRBV7-4 and TRBJ2-2; no definite D call. The CDR3 runs to 14 residues. Trimming took 3 bases from V and 1 from J, leaving 6 bases between them. Germline CDR1 reads SGHVT; CDR2 reads SQSDAQ. The CDR3 loop is CASSFKVNTGELFF. The DNA of the CDR3 is TGTGCCAGCAGCTTCAAGGTGAACACCGGGGAGCTGTTTTTT.

The chain recombines TRBV28 with TRBJ1-5; the match to TRBD1 covers 7 bases. V trimming: 0 bases; J trimming: 11 bases; junction bases outside the gene matches: 10. CDR1 MDHEN and CDR2 SYDVKM come from the germline V gene. The CDR3 consists of 15 residues. DNA for the CDR3: TGTGCCAGCAGTTTATGGACAGACAGGGTCTGGGCCCAGCATTTT. Residues: CASSLWTDRVWAQHF.

This clonotype showed up many times. The genes are TRBV7-2 and TRBJ1-2, with D unresolved. CDR3 length equals 15 residues. With 3 bases removed from V and 4 bases from J, the gap between germline ends came to 15 bases. Germline V lookup: CDR1 SGHTA, CDR2 FQGNSA. DNA of the CDR3: TGTGCCAGCAGCTTCCCCACCAGTCGTTCCTATGGCTACACCTTC. It specifies CASSFPTSRSYGYTF.

The chain carries TRBV4-1 and TRBJ2-1, with 7 positions matching TRBD2. This CDR3 is 17 amino acids long. Germline CDR1 is MGHRA and CDR2 is YSYEKL. J lost 2 bases, V lost 3 bases, and 10 bases had no gene match. The CDR3 DNA reads TGCGCCAGCAGCCAGGAAGAACTAGCGCCAACCTACAATGAGCAGTTCTTC. Its translation is CASSQEELAPTYNEQFF.

The chain couples TRBV29-1 to TRBJ2-1, with TRBD2 matching 11 bases. Germline assignment: CDR1 SQVTM and CDR2 ANQGSEA. Trimming at V came to 1 base and at J to 0 bases, leaving 17 bases not matched to a gene. The CDR3 loop spans 21 amino acids. The CDR3 nucleotides are TGCAGCGTTGAAGGGCCCCCGGCTAGCGGGGGGCGTCGCGTCTCCTACAATGAGCAGTTCTTC. This translates into CSVEGPPASGGRRVSYNEQFF.

This clonotype was picked up a small number of times. The V and J genes are TRBV5-1 and TRBJ1-6; 7 bases are shared with TRBD1. J gave up 7 bases and V 6 bases, and 10 bases lay outside the gene matches. The CDR3 is 15 amino acids. Germline CDR1 is SGHRS and CDR2 is YFSETQ. CDR3 in DNA: TGCGCCAGCACTAAACTCGACAGGGAAAATTCACCCCTCCACTTT. This encodes CASTKLDRENSPLHF.

The genes are TRBV14 and TRBJ2-1, with D hard to call. V lost 4 bases, J lost 7 bases, and 11 bases lay in between. CDR3 length equals 13 residues. Germline assignment: CDR1 SGHDN and CDR2 FVKESK. CDR3 amino acids: CASSLMRYNEQFF. CDR3 sequence (DNA): TGTGCCAGCAGCCTGATGAGGTATAATGAGCAGTTCTTC.

The CDR3 is CASSESTNEKLFF. CDR3 DNA sequence: TGTGCCAGCAGCGAGTCAACTAATGAAAAACTGTTTTTT. The rearrangement links TRBV5-6 to TRBJ1-4; D call uncertain. The CDR3 runs to 13 residues. With 4 bases removed from V and 0 bases from J, the gap between germline ends came to 4 bases. Germline CDR1 reads SGHDT; CDR2 reads YYEEEE.

This clonotype was seen more than once but under ten times. The chain recombines TRBV7-9 with TRBJ2-1; TRBD2 agrees at 9 bases. Losses at the gene ends were 5 bases for V and 7 bases for J; bases not matched to a gene: 9. Germline-derived CDR1 and CDR2 are SEHNR and FQNEAQ (reference sequence). This CDR3 region has 15 residues. CDR3 coding DNA: TGTGCCAGCAGCACGGCGGGGGGGCCCCGGAATGAGCAGTTCTTC. This encodes CASSTAGGPRNEQFF.

This rearrangement joins TRBV6-5 to TRBJ2-7; no firm D call. Between the trimmed V and J ends, which lost 0 bases and 6 bases, there was a span of 6 bases. CDR3 length: 12 residues. CDR1 is MNHEY and CDR2 is SVGAGI in the germline V gene. The CDR3 DNA follows: TGTGCCAGCAGTTACTCGGGCCGCGAGCAGTACTTC. This translates into CASSYSGREQYF.

The CDR3 loop is CASSQDRRDIQYF. CDR3 coding DNA: TGCGCCAGCAGCCAAGACAGGAGGGACATTCAGTACTTC. This chain connects TRBV5-1 to TRBJ2-4; possibly TRBD1 or TRBD2 for D (6 bases each). Germline values: CDR1 SGHRS, CDR2 YFSETQ. The CDR3 runs to 13 residues. The V end lost 4 bases, the J end lost 8 bases, and 13 bases lay between the germline ends.

This sequence joins TRBV12-3 or TRBV12-4 and TRBJ1-1, with D perhaps matching TRBD1 (5 bases). This CDR3 is 15 amino acids long. V lost 6 bases, J lost 4 bases, and 18 bases lay in between. CDR3 residues: CASSIREVGATEAFF. The CDR3 DNA reads TGTGCCAGCAGCATACGGGAGGTAGGGGCCACTGAAGCTTTCTTT.

The chain recombines TRBV5-1 with TRBJ1-5, with D unclear. Trimming shortened V by 6 bases and J by 7 bases, and 11 bases separated the two germline ends. Germline V gene data show CDR1 as SGHRS and CDR2 as YFSETQ. This CDR3 is built from 12 residues. CDR3 DNA: TGCGCCAGCATGGGCATTGGACAGCCCCAGCATTTT. It encodes CASMGIGQPQHF.

Note on this clonotype: A read error is possible here, since a much larger clone lies one base away. The V and J genes are TRBV7-8 and TRBJ2-2; 8 nucleotides line up with TRBD1. Germline CDR1 reads SGHVS; CDR2 reads FQNEAQ. The J segment lost 5 bases and the V segment lost 7 bases, leaving 6 bases of the junction unmatched. This CDR3 contains 14 residues. This chain's CDR3 is CASISTGGTGELFF. CDR3 bases: TGTGCCAGCATCTCTACAGGGGGAACCGGGGAGCTGTTTTTT. The full variable domain, in which reference TRBV7-8 and TRBJ2-2 provide the parts outside the CDR3, is GAGVSQSPRYKVAKRGQDVALRCDPISGHVSLFWYQQALGQGPEFLTYFQNEAQLDKSGLPSDRFFAERPEGSVSTLKIQRTQQEDSAVYLCASISTGGTGELFFGEGSRLTVL.